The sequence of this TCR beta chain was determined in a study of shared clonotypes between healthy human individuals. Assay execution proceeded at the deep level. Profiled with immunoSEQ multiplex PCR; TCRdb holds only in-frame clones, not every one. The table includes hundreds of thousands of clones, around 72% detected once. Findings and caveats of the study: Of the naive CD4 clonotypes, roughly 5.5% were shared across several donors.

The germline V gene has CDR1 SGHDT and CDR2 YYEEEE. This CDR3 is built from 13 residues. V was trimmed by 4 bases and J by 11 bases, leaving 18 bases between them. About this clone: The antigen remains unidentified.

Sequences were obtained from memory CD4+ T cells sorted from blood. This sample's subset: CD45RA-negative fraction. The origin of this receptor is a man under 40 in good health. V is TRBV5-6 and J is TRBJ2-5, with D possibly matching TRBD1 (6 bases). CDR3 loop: CASSDGQQAKQYF. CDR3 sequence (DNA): TGTGCCAGCAGCGATGGACAGCAGGCGAAGCAGTACTTC.